This paragraph covers one T cell receptor (beta chain) sequence. Its specificity is unknown. Healthy people donating bone marrow made up the donors. Looked up from germline, CDR1 is SGHTA and CDR2 is FQGTGA. The CDR3 is 15 residues long. V gave up 4 bases and J gave up 6 bases, with 17 bases separating them. The entry originates in a study of cytomegalovirus exposure and HLA in healthy donors. As for the study in general: HLA-typed donors were the source of 83 million or so unique TCRs, which an early data release held. Study-wide results and limits: The authors confirmed in vitro that a few CMV-associated chains were specific for CMV antigens. A further, later analysis showed that HLA-associated TCR beta chains (compared with equally common others) were more clonally expanded.

Both 60 Vbeta primers and 13 Jbeta primers went into the PCR. Repertoires were generated with immunoSEQ multiplex PCR, while TCRdb's copy carries only in-frame clones and drops some. Of approximately 180,000 clones in the sample, 80% are singletons; the top ten hold 6.5% to 8.5%. The receptor was derived from a man aged 30 to 45 in good health and CMV-seropositive. What was sequenced was PBMCs. The rearrangement joins TRBV7-3 to TRBJ2-3, with a possible D match to TRBD2 (6 bases). CDR3 sequence reads: CASSSNRLGTDTQYF. The CDR3 region has the DNA TGTGCCAGCAGCTCCAACCGACTAGGAACGGATACGCAGTATTTT.